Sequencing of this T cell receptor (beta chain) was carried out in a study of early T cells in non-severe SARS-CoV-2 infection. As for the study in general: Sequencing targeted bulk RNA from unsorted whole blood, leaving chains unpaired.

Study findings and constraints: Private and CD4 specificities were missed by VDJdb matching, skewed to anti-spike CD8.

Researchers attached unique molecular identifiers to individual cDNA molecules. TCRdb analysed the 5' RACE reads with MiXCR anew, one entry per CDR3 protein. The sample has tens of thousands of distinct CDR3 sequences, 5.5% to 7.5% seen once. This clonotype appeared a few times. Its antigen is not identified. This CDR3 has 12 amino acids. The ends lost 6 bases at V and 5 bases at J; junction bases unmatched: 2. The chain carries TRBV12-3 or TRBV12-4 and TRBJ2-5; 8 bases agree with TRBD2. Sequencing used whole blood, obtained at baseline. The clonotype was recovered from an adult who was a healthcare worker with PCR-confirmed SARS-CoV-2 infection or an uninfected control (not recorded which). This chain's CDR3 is CASRTSGETQYF. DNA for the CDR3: TGTGCCAGCAGAACTAGCGGTGAGACCCAGTACTTC.